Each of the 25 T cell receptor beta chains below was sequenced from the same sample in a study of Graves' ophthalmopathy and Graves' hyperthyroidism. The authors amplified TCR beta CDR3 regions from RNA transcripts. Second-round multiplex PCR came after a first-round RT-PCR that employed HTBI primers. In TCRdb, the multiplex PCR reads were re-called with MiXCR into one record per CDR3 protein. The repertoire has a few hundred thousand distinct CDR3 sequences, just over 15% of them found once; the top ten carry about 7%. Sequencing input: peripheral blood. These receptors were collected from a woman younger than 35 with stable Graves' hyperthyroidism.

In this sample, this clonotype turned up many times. CDR3 DNA sequence: TGTGCCATCAGAGTTACAGGGGGTGTTAGCTCCTACGAGCAGTACTTC. Protein sequence: CAIRVTGGVSSYEQYF. V and J are TRBV10-3 and TRBJ2-7; TRBD1 agrees at 8 bases. This CDR3 region has 16 residues. V lost 6 bases to trimming and J lost 0 bases; unmatched junction nucleotides: 10. The germline V gene has CDR1 ENHRY and CDR2 SYGVKD.

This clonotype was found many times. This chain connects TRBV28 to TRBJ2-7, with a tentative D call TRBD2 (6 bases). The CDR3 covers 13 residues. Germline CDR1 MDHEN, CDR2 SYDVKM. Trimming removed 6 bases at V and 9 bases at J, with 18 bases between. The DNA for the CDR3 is TGTGCCAGCAGGCCACACAACCTCGGGGGGCAGTACTTC. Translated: CASRPHNLGGQYF.

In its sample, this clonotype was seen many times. The chain's CDR3 is CASSSIRDIGSPLHF. DNA of the CDR3: TGTGCCAGCAGCTCGATTAGGGATATTGGGTCACCCCTCCACTTT. The rearrangement joins TRBV11-2 to TRBJ1-6; D not certain. Trimming stripped 4 bases from V and 10 bases from J, with 17 bases between. Germline V CDR1 and CDR2: SGHAT, FQNNGV. The CDR3 has 15 residues.

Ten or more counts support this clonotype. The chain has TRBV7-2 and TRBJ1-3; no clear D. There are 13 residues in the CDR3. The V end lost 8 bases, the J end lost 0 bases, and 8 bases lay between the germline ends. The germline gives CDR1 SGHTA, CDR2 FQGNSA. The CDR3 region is CASAGSSGNTIYF. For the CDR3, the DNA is TGTGCCAGCGCGGGGAGCTCTGGAAACACCATATATTTT.

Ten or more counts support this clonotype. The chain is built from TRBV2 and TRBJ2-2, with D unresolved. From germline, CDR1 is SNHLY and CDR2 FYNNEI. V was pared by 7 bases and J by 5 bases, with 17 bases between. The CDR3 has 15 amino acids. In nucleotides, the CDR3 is TGTGCCAGCATTAAAGACCCCGGAGTGACCGGGGAGCTGTTTTTT. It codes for CASIKDPGVTGELFF.

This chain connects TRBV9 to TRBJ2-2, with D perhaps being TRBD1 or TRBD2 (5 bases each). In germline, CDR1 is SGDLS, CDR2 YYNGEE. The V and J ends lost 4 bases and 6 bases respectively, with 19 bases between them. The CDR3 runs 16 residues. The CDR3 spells CASSLGAGTSPGELFF. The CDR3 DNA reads TGTGCCAGCAGCCTAGGGGCAGGGACCTCGCCCGGGGAGCTGTTTTTT.

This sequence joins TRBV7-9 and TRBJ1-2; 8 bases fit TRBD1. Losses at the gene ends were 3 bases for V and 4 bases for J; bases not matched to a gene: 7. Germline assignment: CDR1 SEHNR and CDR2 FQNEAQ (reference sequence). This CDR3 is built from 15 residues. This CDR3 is CASSFDRGNRYGYTF. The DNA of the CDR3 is TGTGCCAGCAGCTTTGACAGGGGCAACCGCTATGGCTACACCTTC.

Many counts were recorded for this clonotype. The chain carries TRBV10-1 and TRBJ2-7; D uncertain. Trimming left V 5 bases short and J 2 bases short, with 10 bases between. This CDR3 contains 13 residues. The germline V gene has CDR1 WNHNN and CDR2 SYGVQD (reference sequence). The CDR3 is CASSPGSTYEQYF. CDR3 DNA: TGCGCCAGCAGTCCCGGGTCAACCTACGAGCAGTACTTC.

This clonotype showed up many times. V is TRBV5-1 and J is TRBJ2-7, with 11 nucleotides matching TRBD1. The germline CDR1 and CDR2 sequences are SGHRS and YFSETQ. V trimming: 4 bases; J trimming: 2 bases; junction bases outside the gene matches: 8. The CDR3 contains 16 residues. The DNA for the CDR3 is TGCGCCAGCAGCATCGGACAGGGGGCAGTAGCCTACGAGCAGTACTTC. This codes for CASSIGQGAVAYEQYF.

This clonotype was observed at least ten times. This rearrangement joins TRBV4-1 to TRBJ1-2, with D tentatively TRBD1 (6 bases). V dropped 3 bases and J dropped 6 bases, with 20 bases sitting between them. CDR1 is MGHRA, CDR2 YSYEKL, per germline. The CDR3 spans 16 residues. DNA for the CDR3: TGCGCCAGCAGCCAGGACGGACAGATCTATGGCCATGGCTACACCTTC. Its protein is CASSQDGQIYGHGYTF.

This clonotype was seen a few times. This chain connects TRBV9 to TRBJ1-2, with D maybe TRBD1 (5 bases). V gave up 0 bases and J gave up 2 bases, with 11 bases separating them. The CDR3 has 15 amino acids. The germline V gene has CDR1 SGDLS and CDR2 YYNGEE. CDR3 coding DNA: TGTGCCAGCAGCGTAGCGAGGGGCCAGAACTATGGCTACACCTTC. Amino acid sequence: CASSVARGQNYGYTF.

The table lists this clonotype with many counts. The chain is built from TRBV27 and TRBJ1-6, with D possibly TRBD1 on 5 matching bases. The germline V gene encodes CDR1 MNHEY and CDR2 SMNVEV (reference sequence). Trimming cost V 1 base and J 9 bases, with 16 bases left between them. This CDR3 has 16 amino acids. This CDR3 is CASSLWGGGKGSPLHF. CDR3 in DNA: TGTGCCAGCAGTTTATGGGGGGGAGGAAAGGGTTCACCCCTCCACTTT.

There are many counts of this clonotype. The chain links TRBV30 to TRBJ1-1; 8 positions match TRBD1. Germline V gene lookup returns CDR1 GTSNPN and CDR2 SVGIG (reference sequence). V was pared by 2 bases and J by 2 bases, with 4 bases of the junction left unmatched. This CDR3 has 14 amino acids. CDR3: CAWSPGQGNTEAFF. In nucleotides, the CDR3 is TGTGCCTGGAGTCCCGGACAGGGAAACACTGAAGCTTTCTTT. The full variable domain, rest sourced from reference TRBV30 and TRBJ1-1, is SQTIHQWPATLVQPVGSPLSLECTVEGTSNPNLYWYRQAAGRGLQLLFYSVGIGQISSEVPQNLSASRPQDRQFILSSKKLLLSDSGFYLCAWSPGQGNTEAFFGQGTRLTVV.

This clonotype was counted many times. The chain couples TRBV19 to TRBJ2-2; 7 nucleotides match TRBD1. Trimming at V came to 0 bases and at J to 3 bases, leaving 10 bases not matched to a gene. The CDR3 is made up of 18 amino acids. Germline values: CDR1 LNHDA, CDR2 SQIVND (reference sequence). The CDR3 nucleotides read TGTGCCAGTAGTATAGAAGACAGGGAGAGAAGGGACACCGGGGAGCTGTTTTTT. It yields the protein CASSIEDRERRDTGELFF.

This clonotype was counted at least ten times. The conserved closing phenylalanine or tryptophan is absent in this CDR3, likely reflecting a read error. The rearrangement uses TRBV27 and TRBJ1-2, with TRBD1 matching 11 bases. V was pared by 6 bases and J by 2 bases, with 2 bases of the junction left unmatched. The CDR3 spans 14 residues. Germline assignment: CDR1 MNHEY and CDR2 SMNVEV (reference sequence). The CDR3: CASRRDRGNYGYTL. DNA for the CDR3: TGTGCCAGCAGAAGGGACAGGGGGAACTATGGCTACACCCTC.

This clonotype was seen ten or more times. The CDR3 coding sequence is TGCGCCAGCAGCTTGGGGCTGTCGAACACCGGGGAGCTGTTTTTT. Amino acids: CASSLGLSNTGELFF. J is TRBJ2-2 and V is TRBV5-1; D gene ambiguous. The germline gives CDR1 SGHRS, CDR2 YFSETQ. The V end was cut by 0 bases, the J end by 0 bases, with 6 bases between. This CDR3 is built from 15 residues.

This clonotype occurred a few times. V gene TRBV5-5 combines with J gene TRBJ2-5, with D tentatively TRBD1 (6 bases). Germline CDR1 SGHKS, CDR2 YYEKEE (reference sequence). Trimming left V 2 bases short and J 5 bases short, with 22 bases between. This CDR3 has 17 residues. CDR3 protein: CASSFSPTRGRAETQYF. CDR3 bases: TGTGCCAGCAGCTTCTCACCGACCAGGGGCCGCGCTGAGACCCAGTACTTC.

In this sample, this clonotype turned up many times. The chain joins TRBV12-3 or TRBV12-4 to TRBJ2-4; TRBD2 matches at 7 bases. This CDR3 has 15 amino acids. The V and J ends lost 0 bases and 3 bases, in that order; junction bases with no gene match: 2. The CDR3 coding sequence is TGTGCCAGCAGTTTAGCGGGGGGGAGCAAAAACATTCAGTACTTC. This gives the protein CASSLAGGSKNIQYF.

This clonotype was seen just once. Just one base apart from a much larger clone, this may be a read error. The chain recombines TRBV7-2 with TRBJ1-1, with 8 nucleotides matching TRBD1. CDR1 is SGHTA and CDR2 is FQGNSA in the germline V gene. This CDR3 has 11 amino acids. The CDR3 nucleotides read TGTGCCAACAGCCAGGAGGGGACAGGCTATTTT. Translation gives CANSQEGTGYF.

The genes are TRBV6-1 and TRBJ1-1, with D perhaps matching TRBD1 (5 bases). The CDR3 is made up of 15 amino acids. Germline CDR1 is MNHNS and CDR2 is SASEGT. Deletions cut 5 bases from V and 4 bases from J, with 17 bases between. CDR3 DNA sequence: TGTGCCAGCAGTCTCCAGGGACCGGGGGTCACTGAAGCTTTCTTT. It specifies CASSLQGPGVTEAFF.

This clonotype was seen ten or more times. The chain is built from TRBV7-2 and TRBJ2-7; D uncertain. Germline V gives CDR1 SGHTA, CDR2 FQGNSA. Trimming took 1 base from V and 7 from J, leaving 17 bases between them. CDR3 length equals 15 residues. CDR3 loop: CASSLEVHSSVEQYF. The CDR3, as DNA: TGTGCCAGCAGCTTAGAGGTACACTCTTCGGTGGAGCAGTACTTC.

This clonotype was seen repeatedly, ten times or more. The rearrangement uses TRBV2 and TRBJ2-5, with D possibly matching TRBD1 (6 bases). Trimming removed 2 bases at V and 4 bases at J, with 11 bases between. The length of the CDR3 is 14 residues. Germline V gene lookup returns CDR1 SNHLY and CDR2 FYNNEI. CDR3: CASSESGRGETQYF. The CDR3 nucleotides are TGTGCCAGCAGTGAATCGGGCAGGGGAGAGACCCAGTACTTC.

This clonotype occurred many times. The CDR3 is CASSGTSGETQYF. The CDR3 DNA reads TGTGCCAGCAGTGGGACTAGCGGGGAGACCCAGTACTTC. This chain links TRBV6-1 with TRBJ2-5, with TRBD2 matching 11 bases. Germline V CDR1 and CDR2: MNHNS, SASEGT. The CDR3 covers 13 residues. Trimming cost V 4 bases and J 5 bases; bases outside gene matches: 0.

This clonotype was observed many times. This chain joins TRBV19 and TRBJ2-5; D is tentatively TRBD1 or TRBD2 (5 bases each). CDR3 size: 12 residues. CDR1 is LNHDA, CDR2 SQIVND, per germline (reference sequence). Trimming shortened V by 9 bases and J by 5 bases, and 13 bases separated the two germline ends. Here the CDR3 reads CASRQGGETQYF. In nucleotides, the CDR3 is TGTGCCAGCCGTCAGGGCGGGGAGACCCAGTACTTC.

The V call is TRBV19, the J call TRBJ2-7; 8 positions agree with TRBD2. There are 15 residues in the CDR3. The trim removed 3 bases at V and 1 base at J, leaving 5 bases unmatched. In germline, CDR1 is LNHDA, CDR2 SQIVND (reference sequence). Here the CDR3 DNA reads TGTGCCAGTAGTATTTTTGCGGGGGGATCCTACGAGCAGTACTTC. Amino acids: CASSIFAGGSYEQYF.